The 12 T cell receptor beta chains in this list originate from one sample, sequenced in a study of T-cell memory formation after mild COVID-19. Each CDR3 protein gets one entry after TCRdb re-called the 5' RACE reads with MiXCR. Here the sample spans roughly 350,000 distinct CDR3 sequences, about 13% being singletons. The sequencing input was PBMCs or a T cell subset sorted from them (not recorded which). These receptors originate from a man in his late teens or twenties who had mild COVID-19 (a few samples of this study predate the infection). Cell type and time point are not known.

This clonotype appeared a few times. CDR3 coding DNA: TGTGCCAGCAGTTTTTGGGGGGCTGGGGCCAACGTCCTGACTTTC. Protein sequence: CASSFWGAGANVLTF. The rearrangement uses TRBV12-3 or TRBV12-4 and TRBJ2-6, with a weak D call TRBD2 (6 bases). V was cut by 3 bases and J by 2 bases, with 8 bases left in between. The CDR3 sequence is 15 residues long.

The chain recombines TRBV4-3 with TRBJ2-5, with 8 positions matching TRBD1. V was clipped by 3 bases and J by 5 bases; unmatched bases: 8. The CDR3 extends over 15 amino acids. Germline V gene lookup returns CDR1 LGHNA and CDR2 YSLEER. CDR3 in amino acids: CASSQRQGSQETQYF. The CDR3 DNA reads as TGCGCCAGCAGCCAGAGACAGGGGTCTCAGGAGACCCAGTACTTC.

This clonotype was counted a few times. This chain connects TRBV12-3 or TRBV12-4 to TRBJ2-7, with 9 bases that match TRBD1. This CDR3 is built from 14 residues. V was clipped by 5 bases and J by 5 bases; unmatched bases: 7. The CDR3: CASSPGTGKDEQYV. CDR3 nucleotide sequence: TGTGCCAGCAGTCCCGGGACAGGGAAAGACGAGCAGTACGTC.

This clonotype was seen ten or more times. The chain combines TRBV3-1 with TRBJ2-3; weak D call: TRBD1 (6 bases). This CDR3 is built from 15 residues. Germline CDR1 LGHDT, CDR2 YNNKEL (reference sequence). Deletions cut 4 bases from V and 2 bases from J, with 13 bases between. The CDR3 DNA is TGTGCCAGCAGCCTTCGGACAGACAACACAGATACGCAGTATTTT. As protein: CASSLRTDNTDTQYF.

The chain joins TRBV12-3 or TRBV12-4 to TRBJ1-2, with 7 bases aligning to TRBD1. The CDR3 is 14 amino acids. Unmatched junction bases numbered 7, after V lost 2 bases and J lost 7 bases. CDR3 residues: CASSLWQGEVGYTF. CDR3 nucleotide sequence: TGTGCCAGCAGTTTATGGCAGGGGGAAGTTGGCTACACCTTC.

This clonotype has only a few counts. The rearrangement uses TRBV7-8 and TRBJ2-1; TRBD1 aligns across 9 bases. Trimming at V came to 6 bases and at J to 7 bases, leaving 10 bases not matched to a gene. This CDR3 is 15 amino acids long. Germline V gene lookup returns CDR1 SGHVS and CDR2 FQNEAQ. CDR3 sequence reads: CASRRGQGSANEQFF. In DNA form, the CDR3 reads TGTGCCAGCAGGCGGGGACAGGGTTCCGCGAATGAGCAGTTCTTC.

The rearrangement uses TRBV6-5 and TRBJ1-1; D is uncertain. Germline assignment: CDR1 MNHEY and CDR2 SVGAGI. The CDR3 totals 13 residues. Trimming left V 4 bases short and J 4 bases short, with 10 bases between. CDR3 sequence: CASSFRQTTEAFF. As DNA, the CDR3 is TGTGCCAGCAGTTTTCGTCAGACCACTGAAGCTTTCTTT.

This clonotype was counted many times. The V call is TRBV15, the J call TRBJ2-7; perhaps TRBD1 as D (5 bases). Germline assignment: CDR1 LNHNV and CDR2 YYDKDF (reference sequence). The CDR3 is 13 amino acids. V was cut by 6 bases and J by 9 bases, with 18 bases left in between. For the CDR3, the DNA is TGTGCCACCAGTACAGGTTTTGGTTTCGGGCAGTACGTC. Translating it yields CATSTGFGFGQYV.

This clonotype was seen many times. This sequence joins TRBV7-3 and TRBJ2-3, with D uncertain. The CDR3 has 14 amino acids. Trimming stripped 2 bases from V and 2 bases from J, with 8 bases between. CDR1 SGHTA and CDR2 FQGTGA come from the germline V gene. The CDR3 coding sequence is TGTGCCAGCAGCTTAGGCCTGACCACAGATACGCAGTATTTT. Translating gives CASSLGLTTDTQYF. The full variable domain, rest sourced from reference TRBV7-3 and TRBJ2-3, is GAGVSQTPSNKVTEKGKYVELRCDPISGHTALYWYRQSLGQGPEFLIYFQGTGAADDSGLPNDRFFAVRPEGSVSTLKIQRTERGDSAVYLCASSLGLTTDTQYFGPGTRLTVL.

This clonotype was observed a few times. The chain recombines TRBV20-1 with TRBJ2-3; D remains unclear. With 1 base removed from V and 0 bases from J, the gap between germline ends came to 8 bases. The CDR3 covers 14 residues. Germline CDR1 DFQATT, CDR2 SNEGSKA (reference sequence). The CDR3 DNA follows: TGCAGTGCTAGAGGGCTGTTAAGCACAGATACGCAGTATTTT. It specifies CSARGLLSTDTQYF.

This sequence joins TRBV20-1 and TRBJ2-2; D is possibly TRBD2 (6 bases). The V end was cut by 1 base, the J end by 6 bases, with 18 bases between. Germline V gene lookup returns CDR1 DFQATT and CDR2 SNEGSKA (reference sequence). CDR3 length: 16 amino acids. CDR3 sequence (DNA): TGCAGTGCTAGAGTCCCCTGGCGGGGTAACGCCGGGGAGCTGTTTTTT. It encodes CSARVPWRGNAGELFF.

This clonotype was recorded at least ten times. The rearrangement links TRBV5-4 to TRBJ2-2; no clear D gene. CDR1 and CDR2 from the germline V gene are SGHNT and YYREEE (reference sequence). The germline V and J ends were trimmed by 2 bases and 0 bases, with 11 bases remaining between them. The CDR3 is made up of 16 amino acids. The CDR3 sequence: CASSFRVNANTGELFF. The CDR3 DNA reads as TGTGCCAGCAGCTTCCGTGTCAACGCGAACACCGGGGAGCTGTTTTTT.